This T cell receptor (beta chain) was sequenced for a study of T-cell memory formation after mild COVID-19. Notes on the study in general: Pre-infection memory showed some responding clones, and this suggested that cross-reactive memory joined.

This clonotype was observed many times. Its target is not known. Germline-derived CDR1 and CDR2 are SGHTA and FQGNSA. The CDR3 extends over 13 amino acids. V lost 6 bases, J lost 3 bases, and 4 bases stayed unmatched. TCRdb used MiXCR to reprocess the 5' RACE reads, holding one entry per CDR3 protein. Among 220,000 or so distinct CDR3 sequences listed, 9.5% to 10% were seen once. Sequences were obtained from PBMCs or a T cell subset sorted from them (not recorded which). This sequence was found in a man between 18 and 29 years old who had mild COVID-19 (a few samples of this study predate the infection). Cell type and time point are not known. The chain is built from TRBV7-2 and TRBJ2-5, with 7 bases matching TRBD1. The CDR3 DNA reads TGTGCCAGCAGGAAAGGACAGGAAGAGACCCAGTACTTC. Translation: CASRKGQEETQYF.